The 32 T cell receptor beta chains given below trace back to one sample, sequenced in a study of blood T cell repertoires in COVID-19. Assay used: immunoSEQ multiplex PCR; TCRdb lists only in-frame clones, some missing. The sample has roughly 250,000 clones; around 90% are singletons. Sequenced input: PBMCs or T cells enriched from blood (not recorded which). Receptors originate from a woman aged 25-40 years with acute COVID-19.

Here the CDR3 DNA reads TGCGCCAGCAGCTTGGTACAGGATAAGGAAGCTTTCTTT. Amino acid sequence: CASSLVQDKEAFF. The chain uses TRBV5-1 and TRBJ1-1, with D perhaps TRBD1 (5 bases). CDR1 SGHRS and CDR2 YFSETQ come from the germline V gene. The CDR3 runs to 13 residues. Trimming shortened V by 0 bases and J by 8 bases, and 11 bases separated the two germline ends.

The DNA of the CDR3 is TGTGCCAGCAGTGAAATCCGACAGGGTAATCAGCCCCAGCATTTT. Protein product: CASSEIRQGNQPQHF. The chain is built from TRBV6-1 and TRBJ1-5, with 7 bases that match TRBD1. CDR1 and CDR2 (germline): MNHNS, SASEGT. V was pared by 2 bases and J by 4 bases, with 5 bases of the junction left unmatched. The CDR3 consists of 15 residues.

The rearrangement links TRBV7-2 to TRBJ1-3; D remains ambiguous. CDR1 and CDR2 from the germline V gene are SGHTA and FQGNSA. V was cut by 5 bases and J by 0 bases, with 8 bases left in between. The CDR3 length is 14 residues. The CDR3 spells CASSPPSSGNTIYF. CDR3 nucleotide sequence: TGTGCCAGCAGCCCACCCAGCTCTGGAAACACCATATATTTT.

The V call is TRBV5-1, the J call TRBJ2-5; perhaps TRBD1 as D (6 bases). V was shortened by 0 bases and J by 2 bases, with 8 bases between the two germline ends. The CDR3 is 14 residues long. Germline values: CDR1 SGHRS, CDR2 YFSETQ. CDR3 DNA sequence: TGCGCCAGCAGCTTGGTAACAGGGCAAGAGACCCAGTACTTC. It is translated as CASSLVTGQETQYF.

CDR3 in amino acids: CASSSSPYQPQHF. The CDR3 DNA reads TGCGCCAGCAGCTCAAGCCCATATCAGCCCCAGCATTTT. The V and J genes are TRBV4-1 and TRBJ1-5; D is ambiguous. Germline assignment: CDR1 MGHRA and CDR2 YSYEKL. This CDR3 is built from 13 residues. V was shortened by 5 bases and J by 5 bases, with 10 bases between the two germline ends.

The chain joins TRBV29-1 to TRBJ1-5; no firm D call. This CDR3 region has 12 residues. With 5 bases removed from V and 9 bases from J, the gap between germline ends came to 14 bases. Germline loops: CDR1 SQVTM, CDR2 ANQGSEA. CDR3 loop: CSVQRDKGPQHF. CDR3 DNA sequence: TGCAGCGTTCAACGGGATAAGGGGCCCCAGCATTTT.

The rearrangement uses TRBV5-5 and TRBJ1-2; 7 positions agree with TRBD1. The V segment lost 1 base and the J segment 4 bases; nucleotides outside the gene matches: 7. Germline values: CDR1 SGHKS, CDR2 YYEKEE (reference sequence). CDR3 length equals 15 residues. The CDR3 protein is CASSLSRGTFYGYTF. CDR3 coding DNA: TGTGCCAGCAGCTTGTCCAGGGGGACTTTCTATGGCTACACCTTC.

V usage is TRBV5-1 and J usage is TRBJ1-3; D is ambiguous. Germline V lookup: CDR1 SGHRS, CDR2 YFSETQ. Trimming pared 0 bases from V and 4 bases from J, leaving 8 bases between. The CDR3 has 14 amino acids. The CDR3 sequence: CASSLETPGNTIYF. As DNA, the CDR3 is TGCGCCAGCAGCTTGGAGACACCAGGAAACACCATATATTTT.

The chain combines TRBV20-1 with TRBJ2-3; 10 positions agree with TRBD2. The CDR3 runs 17 residues. Trimming removed 3 bases from V and 3 bases from J; junction bases left unmatched: 12. Germline V gene sequence: CDR1 DFQATT, CDR2 SNEGSKA (reference sequence). CDR3 loop: CSASFRASGSVTDTQYF. The CDR3 DNA reads as TGCAGTGCTAGTTTTAGGGCTAGCGGGAGTGTGACAGATACGCAGTATTTT.

A single count supports this clone. The V and J genes are TRBV5-1 and TRBJ1-2; the D gene is possibly TRBD1 (6 bases). Trimming removed 3 bases at V and 4 bases at J, with 22 bases between. Germline-derived CDR1 and CDR2 are SGHRS and YFSETQ. The CDR3 length is 17 residues. The CDR3: CASSSDIFDRSIYGYTF. The CDR3 nucleotides are TGCGCCAGCAGCTCGGACATTTTTGACAGGAGTATCTATGGCTACACCTTC.

Details on this clone: This specimen includes other DNA sequences encoding the same CDR3. The chain couples TRBV12-3 or TRBV12-4 to TRBJ1-1; tentative D call: TRBD1 (5 bases). Between the trimmed V and J ends, which lost 5 bases and 3 bases, there was a span of 10 bases. CDR3 size: 13 residues. CDR3 nucleotide sequence: TGTGCCAGCAGTCCTCCAGGGTACACTGAAGCTTTCTTT. Protein: CASSPPGYTEAFF.

The chain carries TRBV6-2 or TRBV6-3 and TRBJ2-2; D remains unclear. Germline lookup yields CDR1 MNHEY and CDR2 SVGEGT. Trimming removed 4 bases from V and 5 bases from J, with 8 bases in between. This CDR3 comprises 13 residues. This CDR3 reads CASSLMRTGELFF. As DNA, the CDR3 is TGTGCCAGCAGTTTGATGAGGACCGGGGAGCTGTTTTTT.

The chain carries TRBV5-1 and TRBJ1-2, with a tentative D call TRBD1 (5 bases). With 5 bases removed from V and 4 bases from J, the gap between germline ends came to 12 bases. The CDR3 totals 13 residues. Germline CDR1 SGHRS, CDR2 YFSETQ. The CDR3 bases are TGCGCCAGCAGAAGGGAGGGGATCTATGGCTACACCTTC. Residues: CASRREGIYGYTF.

V gene TRBV3-1 (or the pseudogene TRBV3-2) combines with J gene TRBJ1-6, with 9 bases that match TRBD1. CDR1 and CDR2 from the germline V gene are LGHDT and YNNKEL (reference sequence). This CDR3 comprises 15 residues. Trimming at V came to 4 bases and at J to 6 bases, leaving 4 bases not matched to a gene. The CDR3 region is CASSLIQGANSPLHF. The CDR3 DNA reads as TGTGCCAGCAGCCTCATACAGGGGGCTAATTCACCCCTCCACTTT.

This sequence joins TRBV4-1 and TRBJ2-1; D unresolved. V lost 4 bases to trimming and J lost 2 bases, with 15 bases between them. Germline V gene lookup returns CDR1 MGHRA and CDR2 YSYEKL. The CDR3 is made up of 16 amino acids. The CDR3 DNA is TGCGCCAGCAGCCTTCGGATAGCAGATGCCTACAATGAGCAGTTCTTC. Amino acids: CASSLRIADAYNEQFF.

This clone has only a few counts. In DNA form, the CDR3 reads TGTGCCTGGAGATCCGGGACAGGGATCTCCTACGAGCAGTACTTC. Its translation: CAWRSGTGISYEQYF. The chain uses TRBV30 and TRBJ2-7, with TRBD1 matching 9 bases. V dropped 3 bases and J dropped 0; count of bases not matched to a gene: 6. Germline values: CDR1 GTSNPN, CDR2 SVGIG (reference sequence). The CDR3 is made up of 15 amino acids. Complete variable domain (other parts from reference TRBV30 and TRBJ2-7): SQTIHQWPATLVQPVGSPLSLECTVEGTSNPNLYWYRQAAGRGLQLLFYSVGIGQISSEVPQNLSASRPQDRQFILSSKKLLLSDSGFYLCAWRSGTGISYEQYFGPGTRLTVT.

This clone was counted a single time. J is TRBJ2-3 and V is TRBV11-1; D gene unclear. Germline-derived CDR1 and CDR2 are SGHAT and FQDESV (reference sequence). Trimming removed 2 bases at V and 4 bases at J, with 4 bases between. This CDR3 is built from 12 residues. The CDR3 loop is CASSLPADTQYF. The CDR3 DNA reads as TGTGCCAGCAGCTTACCTGCAGATACGCAGTATTTT.

The chain combines TRBV6-5 with TRBJ1-5; 8 bases are shared with TRBD1. Germline V lookup: CDR1 MNHEY, CDR2 SVGAGI. After removal of 8 bases from V and 3 bases from J, the junction contained 3 bases not matched to a gene. The CDR3 is 13 residues long. The CDR3 reads CASQDRANQPQHF. CDR3 DNA sequence: TGTGCCAGCCAGGACAGGGCCAATCAGCCCCAGCATTTT.

This clone has a single count. The rearrangement links TRBV4-3 to TRBJ2-2; no clear D gene. Germline V gene data show CDR1 as LGHNA and CDR2 as YSLEER. The V end was cut by 0 bases, the J end by 3 bases, with 11 bases between. The CDR3 runs to 16 residues. The CDR3 protein is CASSQDFNRDTGELFF. The CDR3 nucleotides read TGCGCCAGCAGCCAAGATTTCAACCGGGACACCGGGGAGCTGTTTTTT.

The rearrangement links TRBV3-1 (or the pseudogene TRBV3-2) to TRBJ2-1; 14 bases match TRBD2. This CDR3 spans 19 amino acids. The germline V gene encodes CDR1 LGHDT and CDR2 YNNKEL (reference sequence). V was pared by 4 bases and J by 0 bases, with 8 bases of the junction left unmatched. CDR3 sequence: CASSPRLAGGPDSYNEQFF. For the CDR3, the DNA is TGTGCCAGCAGCCCCCGACTAGCGGGGGGGCCGGACTCCTACAATGAGCAGTTCTTC.

The CDR3 region is CAWSQGQGPFYEQYF. The CDR3 region has the DNA TGTGCCTGGAGTCAGGGACAGGGCCCATTTTACGAGCAGTACTTC. This chain connects TRBV30 to TRBJ2-7, with 9 nucleotides matching TRBD1. The germline gives CDR1 GTSNPN, CDR2 SVGIG (reference sequence). CDR3 length: 15 amino acids. V trimming: 2 bases; J trimming: 4 bases; junction bases outside the gene matches: 9.

This chain connects TRBV5-4 to TRBJ2-5; 11 nucleotides align to TRBD2. Germline CDR1 and CDR2: SGHNT and YYREEE (reference sequence). CDR3 length: 15 amino acids. With 2 bases clipped from V and 5 bases from J, the junction kept 5 bases outside the gene matches. CDR3 DNA sequence: TGTGCCAGCAGCTTCCGACTAGCGGGAAGGGAGACCCAGTACTTC. Its protein product is CASSFRLAGRETQYF.

This clone was seen more than once but under ten times. The V and J genes are TRBV7-8 and TRBJ2-7, with 9 bases matching TRBD2. CDR1 is SGHVS and CDR2 is FQNEAQ in the germline V gene. The ends lost 0 bases at V and 1 base at J; junction bases unmatched: 4. The CDR3 consists of 16 residues. The CDR3 DNA sequence: TGTGCCAGCAGCTTAGCCTTAGCGGGAGAATCCTACGAGCAGTACTTC. It yields the protein CASSLALAGESYEQYF. Full variable domain (remainder filled in from reference TRBV7-8 and TRBJ2-7): GAGVSQSPRYKVAKRGQDVALRCDPISGHVSLFWYQQALGQGPEFLTYFQNEAQLDKSGLPSDRFFAERPEGSVSTLKIQRTQQEDSAVYLCASSLALAGESYEQYFGPGTRLTVT.

There are a few counts of this clone. The V call is TRBV7-9, the J call TRBJ1-2; TRBD1 aligns across 7 bases. There are 12 residues in the CDR3. Trimming at V came to 7 bases and at J to 6 bases, leaving 5 bases not matched to a gene. In germline, CDR1 is SEHNR, CDR2 FQNEAQ (reference sequence). CDR3 nucleotides: TGTGCCAGCAACAGGGGTGGTAATGGCTACACCTTC. It yields the protein CASNRGGNGYTF.

This sequence joins TRBV7-2 and TRBJ2-1; TRBD2 agrees at 9 bases. The J segment lost 4 bases and the V segment lost 2 bases, leaving 3 bases of the junction unmatched. The CDR3 is 15 residues long. Germline assignment: CDR1 SGHTA and CDR2 FQGNSA. The CDR3 DNA reads TGTGCCAGCAGCTTATCCAGCGGGGGGTACAATGAGCAGTTCTTC. It encodes CASSLSSGGYNEQFF.

The rearrangement joins TRBV5-1 to TRBJ2-3; TRBD1 matches 9 bases. The junction had 6 bases not matched to a gene; V was cut back by 4 bases and J by 6 bases. CDR1 is SGHRS, CDR2 YFSETQ, per germline. The CDR3 is 14 amino acids. The CDR3 DNA sequence: TGCGCCAGCAGCGGGGACAGGGCTCCGGATACGCAGTATTTT. Its translation: CASSGDRAPDTQYF.

This chain uses TRBV3-1 (or the pseudogene TRBV3-2) with TRBJ2-3, with 12 nucleotides matching TRBD2. The germline V gene has CDR1 LGHDT and CDR2 YNNKEL (reference sequence). J lost 8 bases, V lost 0 bases, and 9 bases had no gene match. The CDR3 loop spans 17 amino acids. CDR3 coding DNA: TGTGCCAGCAGCCAAGAAGGCGGACTAGCGGGGAGTGGTACGCAGTATTTT. The encoded protein is CASSQEGGLAGSGTQYF.

This clone showed up just a few times. V gene TRBV18 combines with J gene TRBJ2-2, with 9 bases fitting TRBD2. Germline trimming cut 6 bases from V and 4 bases from J; bases unmatched to any gene: 6. This CDR3 region has 15 residues. Germline lookup yields CDR1 KGHSH and CDR2 LQKENI. The CDR3 bases are TGTGCCAGCTCGCTAGCGGGGTTGATCACCGGGGAGCTGTTTTTT. This translates into CASSLAGLITGELFF.

J is TRBJ1-1 and V is TRBV7-9; TRBD1 is a possible D gene (5 bases). The CDR3 has 14 residues. Trimming took off 5 bases at V and 1 base at J, with 11 bases between the two ends. CDR1 and CDR2 from the germline V gene are SEHNR and FQNEAQ (reference sequence). CDR3 residues: CASSRTGTNTEAFF. In DNA form, the CDR3 reads TGTGCCAGCAGCAGAACAGGCACGAACACTGAAGCTTTCTTT.

V gene TRBV7-2 combines with J gene TRBJ1-5; TRBD1 matches at 7 bases. Germline CDR1 reads SGHTA; CDR2 reads FQGNSA. V shed 5 bases and J 4 bases; nucleotides not matched to a gene: 5. This CDR3 contains 14 residues. The CDR3 DNA reads TGTGCCAGCAGCGGAGGGACAGCTAATCAGCCCCAGCATTTT. Its protein product is CASSGGTANQPQHF.

This clone was detected only once. The chain combines TRBV19 with TRBJ1-5; 8 positions match TRBD1. With V trimmed by 1 base and J by 7 bases, 6 bases remained unmatched. This CDR3 region has 15 residues. Germline V gives CDR1 LNHDA, CDR2 SQIVND (reference sequence). The CDR3 sequence is CASSIGQGNGQPQHF. The CDR3 DNA reads TGTGCCAGTAGTATAGGACAGGGGAACGGGCAGCCCCAGCATTTT. Looking up the rest from reference TRBV19 and TRBJ1-5 gives the full variable domain: DGGITQSPKYLFRKEGQNVTLSCEQNLNHDAMYWYRQDPGQGLRLIYYSQIVNDFQKGDIAEGYSVSREKKESFPLTVTSAQKNPTAFYLCASSIGQGNGQPQHFGDGTRLSIL.

The chain uses TRBV3-1 (or the pseudogene TRBV3-2) and TRBJ2-3; TRBD2 agrees at 8 bases. Looked up from germline, CDR1 is LGHDT and CDR2 is YNNKEL (reference sequence). The CDR3 length is 18 residues. V lost 3 bases and J lost 2; bases outside the gene matches: 13. The CDR3 sequence: CASSHTAGDGENTDTQYF. The CDR3 nucleotides read TGTGCCAGCAGCCATACAGCGGGGGATGGCGAAAACACAGATACGCAGTATTTT.